The next 6 T cell receptor beta chains were all read from a single sample in a study of tumor and adjacent non-tumor tissue in lung cancer. The library came from three nested PCR rounds adapted from ARM-PCR protocols. TCRdb reprocessed the multiplex PCR reads with MiXCR, giving one entry per CDR3 protein. The repertoire holds 80,000 to 100,000 distinct CDR3 sequences, with 75% to 90% as singletons. The template was RNA from unsorted bulk tissue. More than 3 cm separated this lung sample from the edge of the tumor. The specimen was distant non-tumor lung tissue. These receptor sequences come from a man in his sixties with small cell lung cancer.

On this clonotype: The CDR3 does not close with the conserved phenylalanine or tryptophan, likely indicating a read error. V usage is TRBV12-3 or TRBV12-4 and J usage is TRBJ1-5; D gene uncertain. Trimming took off 8 bases at V and 3 bases at J, with 11 bases between the two ends. This CDR3 spans 13 amino acids. In DNA form, the CDR3 reads TGTGCCAGCGGGGAACAGATCAATCAGCCCCAGCATCTT. This translates into CASGEQINQPQHL.

The chain's CDR3 is CASSLLGRAFSYGYTF. The CDR3 nucleotides are TGTGCCAGCAGTTTACTTGGTAGGGCTTTTAGCTATGGCTACACCTTC. V is TRBV12-3 or TRBV12-4 and J is TRBJ1-2; no definite D call. This CDR3 has 16 residues. Trimming removed 2 bases at V and 4 bases at J, with 17 bases between.

The chain carries TRBV7-8 and TRBJ2-3, with 15 positions matching TRBD2. Per germline, CDR1 SGHVS and CDR2 FQNEAQ. The junction had 11 bases not matched to a gene; V was cut back by 5 bases and J by 5 bases. There are 18 residues in the CDR3. Here the CDR3 reads CASSLRTSGRARVDTQYF. Written as DNA, the CDR3 is TGTGCCAGCAGCCTAAGGACTAGCGGGAGGGCCAGGGTAGATACGCAGTATTTT.

As to this clonotype: Here the CDR3 omits its conserved ending phenylalanine or tryptophan, so a read error is the likely source. The gene calls are TRBV4-1 and TRBJ2-2, with a tentative D call TRBD1 (7 bases). Germline V gene sequence: CDR1 MGHRA, CDR2 YSYEKL. This CDR3 comprises 15 residues. Trimming shortened V by 10 bases and J by 5 bases, and 20 bases separated the two germline ends. The CDR3 DNA reads as TGCGCCACCAACAGCAGGGGGGCCTATACCGGGGAGCTGTTTTAT. Residues: CATNSRGAYTGELFY.

The V and J genes are TRBV12-3 or TRBV12-4 and TRBJ2-1; D tentatively reads TRBD1 or TRBD2 (5 bases each). Trimming cost V 10 bases and J 7 bases, with 17 bases left between them. The CDR3 extends over 13 amino acids. The DNA for the CDR3 is TGTGCCATTAGTCAGTTGAGGGGAAATGAGCAGTTCTTC. This translates into CAISQLRGNEQFF.

The genes are TRBV12-3 or TRBV12-4 and TRBJ2-5, with TRBD1 identical over 8 bases. Trimming took 8 bases from V and 3 from J; bases not matched to a gene: 8. The CDR3 runs 14 residues. The CDR3 region is CASCSMDREETQYF. For the CDR3, the DNA is TGTGCCAGCTGTTCGATGGACAGGGAAGAGACCCAGTACTTC.